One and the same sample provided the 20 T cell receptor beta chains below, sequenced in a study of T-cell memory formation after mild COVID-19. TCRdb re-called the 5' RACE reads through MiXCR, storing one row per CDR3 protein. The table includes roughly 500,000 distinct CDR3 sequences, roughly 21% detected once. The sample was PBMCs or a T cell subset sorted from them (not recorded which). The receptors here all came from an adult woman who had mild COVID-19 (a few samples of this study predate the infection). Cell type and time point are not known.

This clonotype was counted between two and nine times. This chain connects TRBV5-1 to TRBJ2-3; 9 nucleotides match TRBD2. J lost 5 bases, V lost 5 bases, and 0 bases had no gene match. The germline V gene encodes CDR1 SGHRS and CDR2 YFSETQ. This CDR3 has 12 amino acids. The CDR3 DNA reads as TGCGCCAGCAGGACTAGCGGAGATACGCAGTATTTT. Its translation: CASRTSGDTQYF.

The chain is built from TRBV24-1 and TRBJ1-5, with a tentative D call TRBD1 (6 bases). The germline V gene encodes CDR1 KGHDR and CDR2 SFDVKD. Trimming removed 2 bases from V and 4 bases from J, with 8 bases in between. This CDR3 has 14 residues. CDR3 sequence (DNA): TGTGCCACCAGTGATTGGACAGAAAATCAGCCCCAGCATTTT. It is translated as CATSDWTENQPQHF.

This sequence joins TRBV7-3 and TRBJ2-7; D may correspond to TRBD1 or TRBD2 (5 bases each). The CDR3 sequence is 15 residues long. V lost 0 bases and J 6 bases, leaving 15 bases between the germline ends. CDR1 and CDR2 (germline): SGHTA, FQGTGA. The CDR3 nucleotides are TGTGCCAGCAGCTTAACGGGAGCAGGGAAGTTCGAGCAGTACTTC. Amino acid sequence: CASSLTGAGKFEQYF.

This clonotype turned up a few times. This chain's CDR3 is CASSVGLAGGSTSSYNEQFF. The CDR3 DNA reads as TGTGCCAGCAGCGTTGGACTAGCGGGGGGCTCTACTAGCTCCTACAATGAGCAGTTCTTC. This chain links TRBV9 with TRBJ2-1; 14 bases agree with TRBD2. With 2 bases clipped from V and 0 bases from J, the junction kept 10 bases outside the gene matches. The CDR3 is made up of 20 amino acids. CDR1 is SGDLS, CDR2 YYNGEE, per germline.

This CDR3 reads CSARDSTGGAYEQYF. DNA of the CDR3: TGCAGTGCTAGAGATTCAACGGGGGGGGCCTACGAGCAGTACTTC. The gene calls are TRBV20-1 and TRBJ2-7; 8 bases match TRBD2. There are 15 residues in the CDR3. The V and J ends lost 0 bases and 2 bases, in that order; junction bases with no gene match: 6. Per the germline V gene, CDR1 is DFQATT and CDR2 is SNEGSKA (reference sequence).

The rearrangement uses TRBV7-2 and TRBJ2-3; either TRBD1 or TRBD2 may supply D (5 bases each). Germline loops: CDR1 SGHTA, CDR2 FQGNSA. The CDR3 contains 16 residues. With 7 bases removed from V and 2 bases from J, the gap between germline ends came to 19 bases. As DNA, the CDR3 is TGTGCCAGCACCCTGGGGGTGGGAGAAAACACAGATACGCAGTATTTT. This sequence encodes CASTLGVGENTDTQYF.

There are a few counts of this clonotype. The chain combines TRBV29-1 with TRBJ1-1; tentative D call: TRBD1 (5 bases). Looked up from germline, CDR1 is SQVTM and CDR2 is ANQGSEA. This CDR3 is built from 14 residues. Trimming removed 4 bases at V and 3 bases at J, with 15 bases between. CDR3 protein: CSVGGGPVDTEAFF. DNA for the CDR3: TGCAGCGTTGGCGGGGGTCCGGTCGACACTGAAGCTTTCTTT.

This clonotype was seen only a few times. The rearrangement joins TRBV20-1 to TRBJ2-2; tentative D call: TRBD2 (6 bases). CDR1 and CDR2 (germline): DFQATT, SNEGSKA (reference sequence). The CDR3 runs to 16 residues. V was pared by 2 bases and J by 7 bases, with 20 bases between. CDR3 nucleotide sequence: TGCAGTGCTAGAAATACGCACGCCGGGAGTAGCGGGGAGCTGTTTTTT. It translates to CSARNTHAGSSGELFF.

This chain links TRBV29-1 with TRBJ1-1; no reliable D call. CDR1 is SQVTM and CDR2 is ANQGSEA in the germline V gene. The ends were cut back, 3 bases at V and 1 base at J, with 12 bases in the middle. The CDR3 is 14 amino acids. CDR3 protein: CSVDSGKRNTEAFF. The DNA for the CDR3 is TGCAGCGTTGATTCGGGCAAAAGGAACACTGAAGCTTTCTTT.

The CDR3 region has the DNA TGTGCCAGCAGCGCCGGGACAGTCCCAACCTACGAGCAGTACTTC. Translation: CASSAGTVPTYEQYF. V and J are TRBV9 and TRBJ2-7; 7 nucleotides align to TRBD1. V shed 3 bases, J shed 2 bases, and the junction held 8 bases outside the gene matches. Germline V lookup: CDR1 SGDLS, CDR2 YYNGEE. The CDR3 length is 15 residues.

The CDR3 loop is CASSHGTSNSPLHF. CDR3 sequence (DNA): TGCGCCAGCAGCCACGGCACGAGCAATTCACCCCTCCACTTT. This chain joins TRBV5-1 and TRBJ1-6, with D hard to call. The germline CDR1 and CDR2 sequences are SGHRS and YFSETQ. V shed 4 bases and J shed 7 bases, with 12 bases lying between them. The CDR3 is made up of 14 amino acids.

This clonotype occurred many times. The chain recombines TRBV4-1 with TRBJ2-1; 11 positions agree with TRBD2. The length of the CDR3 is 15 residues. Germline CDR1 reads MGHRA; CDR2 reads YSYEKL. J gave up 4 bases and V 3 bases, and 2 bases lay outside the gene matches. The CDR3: CASSQLAGGYNEQFF. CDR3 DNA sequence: TGCGCCAGCAGCCAGCTAGCGGGGGGATACAATGAGCAGTTCTTC.

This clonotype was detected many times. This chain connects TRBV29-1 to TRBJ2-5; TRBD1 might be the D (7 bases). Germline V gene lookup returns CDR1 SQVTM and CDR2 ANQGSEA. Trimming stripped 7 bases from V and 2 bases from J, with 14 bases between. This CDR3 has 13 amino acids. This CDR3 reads CSARDSSQETQYF. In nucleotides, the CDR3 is TGCAGCGCGCGGGACAGCTCTCAAGAGACCCAGTACTTC. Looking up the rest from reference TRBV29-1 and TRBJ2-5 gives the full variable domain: SAVISQKPSRDICQRGTSLTIQCQVDSQVTMMFWYRQQPGQSLTLIATANQGSEATYESGFVIDKFPISRPNLTFSTLTVSNMSPEDSSIYLCSARDSSQETQYFGPGTRLLVL.

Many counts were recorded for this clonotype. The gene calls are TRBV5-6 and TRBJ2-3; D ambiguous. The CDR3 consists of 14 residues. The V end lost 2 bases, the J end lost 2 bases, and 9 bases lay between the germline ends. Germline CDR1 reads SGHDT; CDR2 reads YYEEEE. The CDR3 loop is CASSLSIFTDTQYF. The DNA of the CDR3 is TGTGCCAGCAGCTTAAGTATCTTCACAGATACGCAGTATTTT.

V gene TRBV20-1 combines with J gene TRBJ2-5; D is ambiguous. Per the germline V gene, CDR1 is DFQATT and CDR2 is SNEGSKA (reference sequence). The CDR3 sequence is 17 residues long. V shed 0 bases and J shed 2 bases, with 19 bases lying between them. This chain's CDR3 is CSARDRRRTVNQETQYF. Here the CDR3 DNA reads TGCAGTGCTAGAGATAGGCGGAGAACCGTCAATCAAGAGACCCAGTACTTC.

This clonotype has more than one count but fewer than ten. CDR3: CSATGRTF. The CDR3 nucleotides are TGCAGTGCTACGGGTCGCACCTTC. The chain joins TRBV20-1 to TRBJ1-2, with unresolved D. Germline-derived CDR1 and CDR2 are DFQATT and SNEGSKA (reference sequence). The CDR3 has 8 residues. Trimming left V 4 bases short and J 13 bases short, with 7 bases between.

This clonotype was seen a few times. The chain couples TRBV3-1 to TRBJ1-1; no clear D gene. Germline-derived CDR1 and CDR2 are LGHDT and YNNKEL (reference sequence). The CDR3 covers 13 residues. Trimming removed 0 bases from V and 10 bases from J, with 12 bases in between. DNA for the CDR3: TGTGCCAGCAGCCAAGAGAGGCTGCGGGGAGCTTTCTTT. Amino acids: CASSQERLRGAFF.

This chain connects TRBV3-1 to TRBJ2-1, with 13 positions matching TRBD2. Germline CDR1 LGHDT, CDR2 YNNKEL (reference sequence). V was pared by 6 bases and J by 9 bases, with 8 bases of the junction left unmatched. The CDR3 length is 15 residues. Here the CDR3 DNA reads TGTGCCAGCAGTCGGACTAGCGGGGGTACCGGTGAGCAGTTCTTC. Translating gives CASSRTSGGTGEQFF.

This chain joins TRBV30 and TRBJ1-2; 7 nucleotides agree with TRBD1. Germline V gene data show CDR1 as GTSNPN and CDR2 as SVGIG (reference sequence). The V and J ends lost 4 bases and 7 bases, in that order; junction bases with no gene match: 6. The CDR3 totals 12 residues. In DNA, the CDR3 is TGTGCCTGGACGAAGGGGGCCTCTGGCTACACCTTC. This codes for CAWTKGASGYTF.

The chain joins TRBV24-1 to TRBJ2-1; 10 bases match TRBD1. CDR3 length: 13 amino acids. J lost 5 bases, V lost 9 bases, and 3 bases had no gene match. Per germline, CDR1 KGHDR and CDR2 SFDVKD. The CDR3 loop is CATGQGGHNEQFF. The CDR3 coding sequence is TGTGCCACCGGACAGGGGGGACACAATGAGCAGTTCTTC.